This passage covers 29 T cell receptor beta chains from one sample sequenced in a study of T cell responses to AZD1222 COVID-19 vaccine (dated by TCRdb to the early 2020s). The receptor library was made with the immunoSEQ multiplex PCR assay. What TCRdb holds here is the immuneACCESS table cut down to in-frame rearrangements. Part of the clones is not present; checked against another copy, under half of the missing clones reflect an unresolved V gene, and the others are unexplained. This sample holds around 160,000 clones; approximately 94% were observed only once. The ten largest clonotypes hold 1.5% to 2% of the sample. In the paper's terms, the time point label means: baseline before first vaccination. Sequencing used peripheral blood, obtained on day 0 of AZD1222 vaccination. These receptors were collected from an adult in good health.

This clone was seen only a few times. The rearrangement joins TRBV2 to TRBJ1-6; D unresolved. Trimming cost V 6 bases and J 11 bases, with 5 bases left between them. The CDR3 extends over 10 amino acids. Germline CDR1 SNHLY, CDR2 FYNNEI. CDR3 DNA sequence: TGTGCCAGCAGCGGGGCACCCCTCCACTTT. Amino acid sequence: CASSGAPLHF.

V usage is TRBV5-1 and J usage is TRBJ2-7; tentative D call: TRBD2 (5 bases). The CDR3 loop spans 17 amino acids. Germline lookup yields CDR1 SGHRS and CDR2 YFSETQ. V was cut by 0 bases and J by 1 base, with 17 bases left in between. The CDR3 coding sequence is TGCGCCAGCAGCTTGGGCACCCAGCGGACGGTTTCCTACGAGCAGTACTTC. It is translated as CASSLGTQRTVSYEQYF. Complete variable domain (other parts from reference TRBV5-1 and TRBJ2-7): KAGVTQTPRYLIKTRGQQVTLSCSPISGHRSVSWYQQTPGQGLQFLFEYFSETQRNKGNFPGRFSGRQFSNSRSEMNVSTLELGDSALYLCASSLGTQRTVSYEQYFGPGTRLTVT.

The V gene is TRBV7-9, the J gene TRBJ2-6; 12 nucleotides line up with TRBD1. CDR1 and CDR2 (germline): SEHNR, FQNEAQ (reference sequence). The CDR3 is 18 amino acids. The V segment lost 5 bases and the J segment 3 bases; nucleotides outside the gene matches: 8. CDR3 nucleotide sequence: TGTGCCAGCAGCGGAGCGGGACAGGGGGCGAATGGGGCCAACGTCCTGACTTTC. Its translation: CASSGAGQGANGANVLTF.

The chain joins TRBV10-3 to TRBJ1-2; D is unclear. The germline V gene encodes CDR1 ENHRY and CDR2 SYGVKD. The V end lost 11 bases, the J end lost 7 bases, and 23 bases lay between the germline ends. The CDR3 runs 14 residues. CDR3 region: CASTKGGPPGGYTF. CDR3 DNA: TGTGCCTCCACGAAAGGCGGCCCCCCGGGTGGCTACACCTTC.

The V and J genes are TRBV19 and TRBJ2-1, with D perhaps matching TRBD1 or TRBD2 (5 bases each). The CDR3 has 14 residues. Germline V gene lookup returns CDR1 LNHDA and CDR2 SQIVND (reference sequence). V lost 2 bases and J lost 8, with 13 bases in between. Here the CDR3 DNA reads TGTGCCAGTAGTATAAGCGGCGGCAGGGATGAGCAGTTCTTC. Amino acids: CASSISGGRDEQFF.

The CDR3, as DNA: TGTGCCAGCAGCTTCCGCAGCCAAACTAACTATGGCTACACCTTC. Translation gives CASSFRSQTNYGYTF. The J gene is TRBJ1-2, the V gene TRBV7-2; D remains ambiguous. This CDR3 has 15 residues. From germline, CDR1 is SGHTA and CDR2 FQGNSA. V was clipped by 3 bases and J by 0 bases, with 11 bases between them. The full variable domain, completed using reference TRBV7-2 and TRBJ1-2, is GAGVSQSPSNKVTEKGKDVELRCDPISGHTALYWYRQSLGQGLEFLIYFQGNSAPDKSGLPSDRFSAERTGGSVSTLTIQRTQQEDSAVYLCASSFRSQTNYGYTFGSGTRLTVV.

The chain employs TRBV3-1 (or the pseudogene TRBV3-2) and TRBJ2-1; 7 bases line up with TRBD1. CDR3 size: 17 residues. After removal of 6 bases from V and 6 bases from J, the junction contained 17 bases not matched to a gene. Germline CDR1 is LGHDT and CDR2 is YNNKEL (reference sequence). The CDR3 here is CASRRRQGDYRANEQFF. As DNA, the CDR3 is TGTGCCAGCAGACGAAGACAGGGCGATTACCGGGCCAATGAGCAGTTCTTC.

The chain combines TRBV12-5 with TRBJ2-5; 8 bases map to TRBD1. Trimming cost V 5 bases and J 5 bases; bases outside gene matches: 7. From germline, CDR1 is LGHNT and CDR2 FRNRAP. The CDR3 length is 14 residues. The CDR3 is CASGPLDRDETQYF. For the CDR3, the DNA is TGTGCTAGTGGTCCCCTGGACAGGGACGAGACCCAGTACTTC.

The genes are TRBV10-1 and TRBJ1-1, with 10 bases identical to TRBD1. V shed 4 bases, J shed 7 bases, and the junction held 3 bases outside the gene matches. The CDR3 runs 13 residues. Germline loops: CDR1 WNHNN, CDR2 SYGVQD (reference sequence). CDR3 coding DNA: TGCGCCAGCAGTGGACAGGGGGCAAATGAAGCTTTCTTT. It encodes CASSGQGANEAFF.

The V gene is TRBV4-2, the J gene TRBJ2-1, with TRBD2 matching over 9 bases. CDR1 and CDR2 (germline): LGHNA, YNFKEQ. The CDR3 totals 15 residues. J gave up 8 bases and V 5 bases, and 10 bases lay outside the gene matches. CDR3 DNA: TGTGCCAGCAGCTCCCGACTAGCGGACCCCCATGAGCAGTTCTTC. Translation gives CASSSRLADPHEQFF.

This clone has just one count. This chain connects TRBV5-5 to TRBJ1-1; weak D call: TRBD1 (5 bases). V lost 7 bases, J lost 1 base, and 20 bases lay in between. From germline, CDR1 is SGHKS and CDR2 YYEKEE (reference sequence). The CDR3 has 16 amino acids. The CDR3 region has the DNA TGTGCCAGCGCCGTGGGGGGGACGGCGTGGAACACTGAAGCTTTCTTT. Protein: CASAVGGTAWNTEAFF. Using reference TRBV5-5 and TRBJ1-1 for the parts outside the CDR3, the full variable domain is DAGVTQSPTHLIKTRGQQVTLRCSPISGHKSVSWYQQVLGQGPQFIFQYYEKEERGRGNFPDRFSARQFPNYSSELNVNALLLGDSALYLCASAVGGTAWNTEAFFGQGTRLTVV.

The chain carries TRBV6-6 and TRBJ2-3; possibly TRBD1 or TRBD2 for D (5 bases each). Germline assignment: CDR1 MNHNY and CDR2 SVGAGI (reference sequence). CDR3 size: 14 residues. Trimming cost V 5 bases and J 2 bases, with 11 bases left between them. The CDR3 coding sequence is TGTGCCAGCAGTGTGGGACCAAACACAGATACGCAGTATTTT. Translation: CASSVGPNTDTQYF.

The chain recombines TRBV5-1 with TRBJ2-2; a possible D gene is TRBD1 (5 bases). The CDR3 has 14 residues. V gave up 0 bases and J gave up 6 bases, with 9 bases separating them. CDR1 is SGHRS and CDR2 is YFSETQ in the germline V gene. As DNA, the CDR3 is TGCGCCAGCAGCTTGGCCCAGGGATCCGGGGAGCTGTTTTTT. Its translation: CASSLAQGSGELFF.

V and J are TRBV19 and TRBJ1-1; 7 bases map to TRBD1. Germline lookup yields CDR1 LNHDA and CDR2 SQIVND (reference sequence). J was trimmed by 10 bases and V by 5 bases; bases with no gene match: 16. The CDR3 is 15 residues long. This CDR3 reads CASSPPPSTGRRAFF. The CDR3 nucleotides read TGTGCCAGTAGTCCACCCCCCTCGACAGGGCGCCGAGCTTTCTTT. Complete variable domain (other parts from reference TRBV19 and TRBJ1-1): DGGITQSPKYLFRKEGQNVTLSCEQNLNHDAMYWYRQDPGQGLRLIYYSQIVNDFQKGDIAEGYSVSREKKESFPLTVTSAQKNPTAFYLCASSPPPSTGRRAFFGQGTRLTVV.

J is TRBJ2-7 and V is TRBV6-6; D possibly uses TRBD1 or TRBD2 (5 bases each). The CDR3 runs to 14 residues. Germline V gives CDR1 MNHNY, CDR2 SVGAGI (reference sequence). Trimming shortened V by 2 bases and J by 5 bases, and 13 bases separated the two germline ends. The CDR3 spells CASSYVQGAHEQYF. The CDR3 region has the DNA TGTGCCAGCAGTTACGTGCAGGGAGCTCACGAGCAGTACTTC.

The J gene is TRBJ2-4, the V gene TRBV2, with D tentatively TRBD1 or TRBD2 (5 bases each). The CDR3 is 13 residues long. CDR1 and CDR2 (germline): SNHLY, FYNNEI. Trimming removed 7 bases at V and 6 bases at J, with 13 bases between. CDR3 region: CASKGPASNIQYF. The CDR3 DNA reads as TGTGCCAGCAAGGGACCAGCCTCAAACATTCAGTACTTC.

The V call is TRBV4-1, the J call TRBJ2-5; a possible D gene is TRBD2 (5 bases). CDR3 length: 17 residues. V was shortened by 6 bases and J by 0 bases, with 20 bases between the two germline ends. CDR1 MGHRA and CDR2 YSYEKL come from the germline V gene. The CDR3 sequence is CASSQLTASGYQETQYF. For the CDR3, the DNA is TGCGCCAGCAGTCAACTTACCGCCAGCGGTTACCAAGAGACCCAGTACTTC.

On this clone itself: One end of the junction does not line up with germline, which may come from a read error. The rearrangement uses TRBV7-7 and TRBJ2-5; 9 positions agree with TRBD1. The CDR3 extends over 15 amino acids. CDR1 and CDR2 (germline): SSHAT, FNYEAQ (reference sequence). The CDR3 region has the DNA TGTGCTAGCAGCTTAGCCGGACAGGGGACGGAGACCCAGTACTTC. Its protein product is CASSLAGQGTETQYF.

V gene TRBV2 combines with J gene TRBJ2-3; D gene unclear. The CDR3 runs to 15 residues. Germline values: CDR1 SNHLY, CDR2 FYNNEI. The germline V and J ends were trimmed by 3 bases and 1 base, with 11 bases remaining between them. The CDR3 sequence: CASSDGASGTDTQYF. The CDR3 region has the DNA TGTGCCAGCAGTGACGGCGCAAGCGGCACAGATACGCAGTATTTT.

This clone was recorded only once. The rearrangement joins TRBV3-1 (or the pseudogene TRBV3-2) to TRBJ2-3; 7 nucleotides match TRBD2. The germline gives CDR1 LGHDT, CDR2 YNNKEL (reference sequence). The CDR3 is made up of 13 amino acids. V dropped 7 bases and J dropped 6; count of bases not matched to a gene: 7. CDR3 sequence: CASKREGRDTQYF. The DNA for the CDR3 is TGTGCCAGCAAGAGGGAGGGCAGGGATACGCAGTATTTT.

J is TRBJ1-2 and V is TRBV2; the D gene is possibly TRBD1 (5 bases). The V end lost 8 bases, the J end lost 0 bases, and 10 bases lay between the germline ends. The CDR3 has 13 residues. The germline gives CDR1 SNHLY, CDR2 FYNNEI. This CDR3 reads CASRTTTNYGYTF. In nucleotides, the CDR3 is TGTGCCAGCCGGACAACTACTAACTATGGCTACACCTTC.

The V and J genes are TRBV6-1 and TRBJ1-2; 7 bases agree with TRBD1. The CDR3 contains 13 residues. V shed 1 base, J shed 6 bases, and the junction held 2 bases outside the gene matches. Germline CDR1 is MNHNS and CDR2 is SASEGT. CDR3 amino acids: CASSEEGADGYTF. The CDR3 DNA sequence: TGTGCCAGCAGTGAAGAGGGGGCGGATGGCTACACCTTC.

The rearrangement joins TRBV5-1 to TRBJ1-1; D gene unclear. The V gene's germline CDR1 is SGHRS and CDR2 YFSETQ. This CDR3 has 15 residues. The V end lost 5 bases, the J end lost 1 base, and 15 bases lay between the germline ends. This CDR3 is CASSFRQRQNTEAFF. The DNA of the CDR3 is TGCGCCAGCAGTTTTCGACAACGGCAGAACACTGAAGCTTTCTTT.

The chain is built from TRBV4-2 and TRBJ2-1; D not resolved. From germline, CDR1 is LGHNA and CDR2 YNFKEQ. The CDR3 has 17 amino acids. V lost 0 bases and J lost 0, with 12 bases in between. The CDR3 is CASSQDSWRSSYNEQFF. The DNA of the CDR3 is TGTGCCAGCAGCCAAGATTCGTGGCGGAGCTCCTACAATGAGCAGTTCTTC.

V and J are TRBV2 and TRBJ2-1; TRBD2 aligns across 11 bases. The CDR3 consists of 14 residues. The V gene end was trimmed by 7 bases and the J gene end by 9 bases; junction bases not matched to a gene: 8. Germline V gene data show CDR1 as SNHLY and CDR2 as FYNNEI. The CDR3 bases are TGTGCCAGCACCCAACTAGCGGGAGAGGGTGAGCAGTTCTTC. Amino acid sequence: CASTQLAGEGEQFF.

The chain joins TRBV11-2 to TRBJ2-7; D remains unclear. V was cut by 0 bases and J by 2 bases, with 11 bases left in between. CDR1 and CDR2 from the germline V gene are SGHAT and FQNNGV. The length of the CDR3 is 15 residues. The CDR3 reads CASSLDKSPTYEQYF. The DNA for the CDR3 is TGTGCCAGCAGCTTAGATAAGAGTCCCACCTACGAGCAGTACTTC.

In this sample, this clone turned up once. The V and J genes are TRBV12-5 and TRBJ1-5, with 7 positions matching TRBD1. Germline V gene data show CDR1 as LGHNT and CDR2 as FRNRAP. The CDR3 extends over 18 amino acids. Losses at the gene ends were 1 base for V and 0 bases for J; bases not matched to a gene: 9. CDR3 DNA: TGTGCTAGTGGTTTGGCCTCGGGACAGTTTTATAGCAATCAGCCCCAGCATTTT. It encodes CASGLASGQFYSNQPQHF.

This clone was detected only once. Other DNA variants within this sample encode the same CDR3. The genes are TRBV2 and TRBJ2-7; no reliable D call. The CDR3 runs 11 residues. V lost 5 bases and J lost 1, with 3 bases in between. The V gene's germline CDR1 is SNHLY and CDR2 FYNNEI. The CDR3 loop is CASSTSYEQYF. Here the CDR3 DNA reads TGTGCCAGCAGTACGTCCTACGAGCAGTACTTC.

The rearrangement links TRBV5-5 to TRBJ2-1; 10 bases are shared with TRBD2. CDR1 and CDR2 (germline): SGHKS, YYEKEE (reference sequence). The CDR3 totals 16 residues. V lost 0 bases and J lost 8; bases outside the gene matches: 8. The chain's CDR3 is CASSLGPGLASHEQFF. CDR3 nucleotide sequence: TGTGCCAGCAGCTTGGGCCCGGGACTAGCGTCGCATGAGCAGTTCTTC.